This T cell receptor (beta chain) was sequenced during a study of T cell repertoires in aging, cancer and after chemotherapy. As for the study in general: Paired samples before and after chemotherapy came from glioblastoma patients receiving temozolomide-based therapy. About 9 million TCR reads were in the whole dataset.

Study-level points and caveats: Across the chemotherapy interval, each cancer cohort showed higher median generation probability, suggesting thymic rebound.

This CDR3 contains 14 residues. CDR1 is MNHEY and CDR2 is SVGEGT in the germline V gene. Comment on this clonotype: Antigen: not known. The junction and the germline gene differ at one end; a read error may be behind it.

TRB rearrangements spanning V, D and J were amplified using mixed TRB-A/B primers. Using its own MiXCR run on the multiplex PCR reads, TCRdb lists one record per CDR3 protein. The table lists about 1,200 distinct CDR3 sequences, 20% to 30% of them singletons. Peripheral blood genomic DNA, not sorted cells or RNA, was the template. Sequencing was done on a sample of blood. This clonotype was sampled from a human donor with a solid tumor. This rearrangement joins TRBV6-2 or TRBV6-3 to TRBJ1-6, with no clear D. CDR3 protein: CASSPSFYDSPLHF. The CDR3 region has the DNA TGTGCCAGCAGCCCGAGCTTCTATGATTCACCCCTCCACTTT.